This T cell receptor (beta chain) is from a study of human T cells and chemical hapten exposure. Findings and limits, study-wide: DPC sensitization produced no change in TCRs with frequency above 1 in 1000.

Germline V gives CDR1 DFQATT, CDR2 SNEGSKA (reference sequence). Unmatched junction bases numbered 8, after V lost 5 bases and J lost 0 bases. This CDR3 has 17 residues. With respect to this clonotype: Its specificity is not known.

One entry per CDR3 protein results from TCRdb running MiXCR on the RACE reads. The table records approximately 320,000 distinct CDR3 sequences, over 5% of them present only once. The sample's time point: pre-sensitization, week 0. The treatment is: therapeutic diphenylcyclopropenone sensitization with weekly scalp DPC. This sequence originates from a woman younger than 35 with alopecia areata. Some clones in this sample may be carry-over from other donors' samples. V and J are TRBV20-1 and TRBJ2-1, with 12 bases aligning to TRBD2. The sequencing here drew on whole blood, taken in connection with sensitization to the hapten diphenylcyclopropenone (DPC). CDR3 amino acids: CSALSSGGVSSYNEQFF. The CDR3, as DNA: TGCAGTGCTCTTTCTAGCGGGGGGGTTAGCTCCTACAATGAGCAGTTCTTC.